This T cell receptor (beta chain) emerged from a study of T cell repertoires in cytomegalovirus infection. About the study: Epitope selection comprised recently identified HLA-C-restricted CMV epitopes and well-studied HLA-B-restricted CMV epitopes. Study observations and caveats: The response measured ex vivo was dominated by TCR beta clonotypes (HLA-C-restricted and CMV-specific).

TCRdb redid the calling of the reads with MiXCR, one entry per CDR3 protein. The sample carries fewer than 950,000 distinct CDR3 sequences, about 33% recorded once. Between the trimmed V and J ends, which lost 3 bases and 4 bases, there was a span of 14 bases. Germline CDR1 MGHRA, CDR2 YSYEKL. The CDR3 totals 15 residues. On this clonotype itself: Its antigen is still unknown.

The chain carries TRBV4-1 and TRBJ2-3; a possible D gene is TRBD1 (5 bases). The material sequenced was cultured CD8+ T cells from PBMCs, taken from culture after CMV antigen stimulation. The TCR was taken from a human donor in good health (CMV status not recorded). Some clones in this sample may be carry-over from other donors' samples. CDR3 DNA sequence: TGCGCCAGCAGCCACCCTTCTGGGGCGGCAGATACGCAGTATTTT. Translation: CASSHPSGAADTQYF.